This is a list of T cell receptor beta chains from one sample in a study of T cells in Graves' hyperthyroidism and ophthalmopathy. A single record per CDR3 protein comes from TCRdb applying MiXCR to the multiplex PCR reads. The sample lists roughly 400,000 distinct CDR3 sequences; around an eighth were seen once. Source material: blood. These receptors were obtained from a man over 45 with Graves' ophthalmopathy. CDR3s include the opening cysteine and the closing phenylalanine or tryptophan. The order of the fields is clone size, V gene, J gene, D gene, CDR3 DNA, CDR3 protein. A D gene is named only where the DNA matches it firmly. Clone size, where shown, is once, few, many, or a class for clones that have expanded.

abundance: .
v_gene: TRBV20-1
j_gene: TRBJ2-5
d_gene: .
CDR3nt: TGCAGTGCTAGACCGGCGGGGACTTCTCAAGAGACCCAGTACTTC
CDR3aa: CSARPAGTSQETQYF

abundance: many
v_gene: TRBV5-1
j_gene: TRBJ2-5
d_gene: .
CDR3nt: TGTGCCAGCAGCTTGAGGGAGACCCAGTACTTC
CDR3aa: CASSLRETQYF

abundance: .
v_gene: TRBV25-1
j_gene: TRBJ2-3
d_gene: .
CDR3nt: TGTGCCAGCAGTGAACAGGGCAAGATCACAGATACGCAGTATTTT
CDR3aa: CASSEQGKITDTQYF

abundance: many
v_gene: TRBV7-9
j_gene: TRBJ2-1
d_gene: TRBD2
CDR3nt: TGTGCCAGCAGCTTGGTCAGGGGACTAGCGGGAGGGCCAAAAACCAATGAGCAGTTCTTC
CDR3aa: CASSLVRGLAGGPKTNEQFF

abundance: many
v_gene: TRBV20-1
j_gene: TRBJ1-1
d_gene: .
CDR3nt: TGCAGAGCACGTGACGCGAACACTGAAGCTTTCTTT
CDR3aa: CRARDANTEAFF

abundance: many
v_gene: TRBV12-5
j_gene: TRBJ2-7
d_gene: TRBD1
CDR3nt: TGTGCTAGTGGGGGGGACAGGAGCTACGAGCAGTACTTC
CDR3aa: CASGGDRSYEQYF

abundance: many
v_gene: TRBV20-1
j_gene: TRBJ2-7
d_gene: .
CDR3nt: TGCAGTGCTAGGGTAATGGGGGGAGGAGAGCAGTACTTC
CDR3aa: CSARVMGGGEQYF

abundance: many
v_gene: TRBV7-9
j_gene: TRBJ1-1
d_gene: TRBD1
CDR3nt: TGTGCCAGCAGCAACTCCCCCGGTCAATCCGGGACAGGTTGTTTCTTT
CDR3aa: CASSNSPGQSGTGCFF

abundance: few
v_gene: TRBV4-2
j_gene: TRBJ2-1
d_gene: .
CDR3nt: TGTGCCAGCAGCCAGGGTTCCGGCTCCTACAATGAGCAGTTCTTC
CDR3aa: CASSQGSGSYNEQFF

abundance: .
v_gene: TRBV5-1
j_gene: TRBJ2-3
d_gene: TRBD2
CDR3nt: TGCGCCAGCAGCTTGGTCGGGGGGGCTGAAGATACGCAGTATTTT
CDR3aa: CASSLVGGAEDTQYF

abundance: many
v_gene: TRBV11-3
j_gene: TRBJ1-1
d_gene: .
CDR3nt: TGTGCCAGCAGCTTCGCGGCAGGGACTGAAGCTTTCTTT
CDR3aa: CASSFAAGTEAFF

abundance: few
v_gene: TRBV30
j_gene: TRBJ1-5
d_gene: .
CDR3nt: TGTGCCTGGGGGTATCGTGGCAATCAGCCCCAGCATTTT
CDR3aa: CAWGYRGNQPQHF

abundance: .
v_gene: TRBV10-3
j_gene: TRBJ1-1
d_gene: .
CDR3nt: TGTGCCATCAGCCCGGACGGACCGAACACTGAAGCTTTCTTT
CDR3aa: CAISPDGPNTEAFF

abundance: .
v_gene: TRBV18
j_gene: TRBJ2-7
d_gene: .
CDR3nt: TGTGCCAGCTCGCCGGGCGGGAACCGGGCCTACGAGCAGTACTTC
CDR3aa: CASSPGGNRAYEQYF

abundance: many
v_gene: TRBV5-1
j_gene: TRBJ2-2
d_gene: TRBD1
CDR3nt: TGCGCCAGCAGCAAAGACAGGGGGAACACCGGGGAGCTGTTTTTT
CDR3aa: CASSKDRGNTGELFF

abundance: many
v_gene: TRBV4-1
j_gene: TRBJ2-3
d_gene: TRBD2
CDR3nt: TGCGCCAGCAGCCAAGATCAACTAGCGGGAGGGTCAGATACGCAGTATTTT
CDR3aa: CASSQDQLAGGSDTQYF

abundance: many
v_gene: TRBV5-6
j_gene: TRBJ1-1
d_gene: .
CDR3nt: TGTGCCAGCAGCCAATCGGGGGCATACACTGAAGCTTTCTTT
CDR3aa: CASSQSGAYTEAFF

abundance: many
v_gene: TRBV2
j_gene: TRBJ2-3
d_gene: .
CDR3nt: TGTGCCGACGATTTAGTAGGCACAGATACGCAGTATTTT
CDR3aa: CADDLVGTDTQYF

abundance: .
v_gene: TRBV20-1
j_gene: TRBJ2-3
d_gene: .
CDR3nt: TGCAGCACACGGGCGGGCGGAGCAGTGGGATCAGATACGCAGTATTTT
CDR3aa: CSTRAGGAVGSDTQYF

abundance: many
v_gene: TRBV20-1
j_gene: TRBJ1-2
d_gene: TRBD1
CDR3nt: TGCAGTGCTGTAGGGGGCGAATACTATGGCTACACCTTC
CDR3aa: CSAVGGEYYGYTF

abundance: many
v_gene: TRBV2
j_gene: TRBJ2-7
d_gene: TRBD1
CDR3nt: TGTGCCAGCAGTGCTGGACAGGGGGGGACCTACGAGCAGTACTTC
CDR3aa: CASSAGQGGTYEQYF

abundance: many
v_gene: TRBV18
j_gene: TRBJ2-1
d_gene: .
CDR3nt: TGTGCCAGCTCACCCGGGACCCTTTACAATGAGCAGTTCTTC
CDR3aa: CASSPGTLYNEQFF

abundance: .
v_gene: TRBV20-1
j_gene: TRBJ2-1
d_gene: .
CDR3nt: TGCAGTGCTAGAGATCTGCGGGGGCGGGACAATGAGCAGTTCTTC
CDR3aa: CSARDLRGRDNEQFF

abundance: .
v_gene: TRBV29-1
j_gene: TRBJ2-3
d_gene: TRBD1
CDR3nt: TGCAGCGTTGACCAGGGGGCAAGGCAGTATTTT
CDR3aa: CSVDQGARQYF

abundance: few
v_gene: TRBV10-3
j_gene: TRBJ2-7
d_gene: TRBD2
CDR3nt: TGTGCCATCAGTTCTCCACTAGCGGACTCCTACGAGCAGTACTTC
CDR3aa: CAISSPLADSYEQYF

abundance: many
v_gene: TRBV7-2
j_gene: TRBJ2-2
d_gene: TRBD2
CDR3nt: TGTGCCAGCAGCGAAGGACTAGCGGGTGCGGTAGGGGAGCTGTTTTTT
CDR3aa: CASSEGLAGAVGELFF

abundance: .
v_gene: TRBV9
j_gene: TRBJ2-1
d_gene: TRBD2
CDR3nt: TGTGCCAGCGCTGGGAAGGATAGCGGGATTAATGAGCAGTTCTTC
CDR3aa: CASAGKDSGINEQFF

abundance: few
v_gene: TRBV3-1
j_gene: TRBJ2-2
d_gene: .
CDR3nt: TGTGCCAGCAGCCGCCGGGACTCAACCGGGGAGCTGTTTTTT
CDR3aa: CASSRRDSTGELFF

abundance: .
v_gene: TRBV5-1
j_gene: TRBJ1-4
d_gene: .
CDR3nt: TGCGCCAGCAGCTTGGTAGGGGAGTTGACTAATGAAAAACTGTTTTTT
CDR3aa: CASSLVGELTNEKLFF

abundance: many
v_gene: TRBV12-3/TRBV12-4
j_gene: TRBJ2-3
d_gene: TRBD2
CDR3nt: TGTGCCAGCAGTTCCCTCCCGCCCGGGGCGGGAGGGCCAGATACGCAGTATTTT
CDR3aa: CASSSLPPGAGGPDTQYF

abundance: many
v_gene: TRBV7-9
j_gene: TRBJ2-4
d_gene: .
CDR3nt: TGTGCCAGCAGCTCCAAACAGGGCTTCAAAAACATTCAGTACTTC
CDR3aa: CASSSKQGFKNIQYF

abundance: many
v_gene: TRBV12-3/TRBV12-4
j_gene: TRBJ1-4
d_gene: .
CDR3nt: TGTGCCAGCAGTCCTGAACTAAAGCGGAATGAAAAACTGTTTTTT
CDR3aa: CASSPELKRNEKLFF

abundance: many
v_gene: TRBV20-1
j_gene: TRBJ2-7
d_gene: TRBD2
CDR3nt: TGCAGTGCCGCAGATATGGGACTAGCGGGAAACTCCTACGAGCAGTACTTC
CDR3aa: CSAADMGLAGNSYEQYF

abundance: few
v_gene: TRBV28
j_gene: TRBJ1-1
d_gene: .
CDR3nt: TGTGCCAGCAGCTCCCTCCCCGGGGGGGCATTTAAAATGGGAGCTTTCTTT
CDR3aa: CASSSLPGGAFKMGAFF

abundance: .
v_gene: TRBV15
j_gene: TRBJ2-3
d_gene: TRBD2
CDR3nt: TGTGCCACCAGCAGAGAACTAGCGAGGCAAGATACGCAGTATTTT
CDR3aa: CATSRELARQDTQYF

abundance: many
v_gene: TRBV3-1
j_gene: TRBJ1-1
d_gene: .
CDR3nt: TGTGCCAGCAGCCCCGGGACGGGGATGAACACTGAAGCTTTCTTT
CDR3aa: CASSPGTGMNTEAFF

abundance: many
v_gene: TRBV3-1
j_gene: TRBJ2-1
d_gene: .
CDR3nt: TGTGCCAGCAGCTCCCCCCTTAGCTCCTACAATGAGCAGTTCTTC
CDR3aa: CASSSPLSSYNEQFF

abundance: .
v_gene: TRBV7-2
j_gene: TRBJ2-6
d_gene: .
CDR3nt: TGTGCCAGCAGCCCGCGGAGTGCTGTTGTCTCTGGGGCCAACGTCCTGACTTTC
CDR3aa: CASSPRSAVVSGANVLTF

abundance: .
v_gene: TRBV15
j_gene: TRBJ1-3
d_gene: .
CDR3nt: TGTGCCACCAGCAGAGTCCCCTTCACAGCTGGAAACACCATATATTTT
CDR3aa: CATSRVPFTAGNTIYF

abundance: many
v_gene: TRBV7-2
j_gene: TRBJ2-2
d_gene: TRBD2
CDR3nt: TGTGCCAGCAGGGGACCTAGCGGGTGGAACACCGGGGAGCTGTTTTTT
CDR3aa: CASRGPSGWNTGELFF

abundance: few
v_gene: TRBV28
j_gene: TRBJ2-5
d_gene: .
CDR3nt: TGTGCCAGCAGTTTAGGAAGACAGAAGCACGTCCTTATCCAAGAGACCCAGTACTTC
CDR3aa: CASSLGRQKHVLIQETQYF

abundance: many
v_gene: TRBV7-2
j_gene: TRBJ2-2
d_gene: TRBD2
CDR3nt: TGTGCCAGCAGCTTAGTAGCGGGAGGGTCCGGGGAGCTGTTTTTT
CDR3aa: CASSLVAGGSGELFF

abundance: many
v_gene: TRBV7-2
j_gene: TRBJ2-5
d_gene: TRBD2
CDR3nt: TGTGCCAGCAGCGCGAACCAATATAGCGGGAGGGGCCAAGAGACCCAGTACTTC
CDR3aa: CASSANQYSGRGQETQYF

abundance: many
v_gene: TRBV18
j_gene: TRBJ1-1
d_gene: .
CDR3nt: TGTGCCAGCTCACCAGTCCAGGCCAACACTGAAGCTTTCTTT
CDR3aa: CASSPVQANTEAFF

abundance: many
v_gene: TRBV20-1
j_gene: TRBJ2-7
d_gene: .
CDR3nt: TGCAGTGCTGGGGGGGACAGTTACTACGAGCAGTACTTC
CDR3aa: CSAGGDSYYEQYF

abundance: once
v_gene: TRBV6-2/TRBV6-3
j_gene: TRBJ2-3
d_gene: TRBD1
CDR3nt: TGTGCCAGCAGTTACTCGGGTGACAGGGGGGGAGATACGCAGTATTTT
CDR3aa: CASSYSGDRGGDTQYF

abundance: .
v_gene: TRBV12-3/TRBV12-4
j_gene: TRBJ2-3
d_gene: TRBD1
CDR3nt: TGTGCCAGCAGTGCTCTCTCGGGACAGGGGGCAAATACGCAGTATTTT
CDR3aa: CASSALSGQGANTQYF

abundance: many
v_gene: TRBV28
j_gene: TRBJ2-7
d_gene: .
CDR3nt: TGTGCCAGCAGGGGCTACGAGCAGTACTTC
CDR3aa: CASRGYEQYF

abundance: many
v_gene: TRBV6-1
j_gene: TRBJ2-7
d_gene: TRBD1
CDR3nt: TGTGCCAGCAGTTCGACAGGGGGGGCGTCCTACGAGCAGTACTTC
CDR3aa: CASSSTGGASYEQYF

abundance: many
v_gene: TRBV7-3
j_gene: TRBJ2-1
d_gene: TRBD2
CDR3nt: TGTGCCAGCAGCTTATTCGGGACTAGCGGGAGGGACAATGAGCAGTTCTTC
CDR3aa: CASSLFGTSGRDNEQFF

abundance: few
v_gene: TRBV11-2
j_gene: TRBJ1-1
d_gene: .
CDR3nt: TGTGCCAGCTGCTTGGGTGGGACTGAAGCTTTCTTT
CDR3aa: CASCLGGTEAFF

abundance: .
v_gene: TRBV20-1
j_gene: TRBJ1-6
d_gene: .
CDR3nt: TGCAGTGCCCATCATGGACAATATAATTCACCCCTCCACTTT
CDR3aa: CSAHHGQYNSPLHF

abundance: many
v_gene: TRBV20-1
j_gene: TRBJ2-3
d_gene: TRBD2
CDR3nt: TGCAGTGCCACACATGCGGGAGGGACCAACACAGATACGCAGTATTTT
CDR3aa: CSATHAGGTNTDTQYF

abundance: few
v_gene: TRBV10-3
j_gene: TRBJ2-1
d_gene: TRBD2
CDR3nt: TGTGCCATCAGTGGCCTTCGAATAGCGGGATCCCCCTCCTACAATGAGCAGTTCTTC
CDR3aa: CAISGLRIAGSPSYNEQFF

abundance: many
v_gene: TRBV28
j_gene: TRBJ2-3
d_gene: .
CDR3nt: TGTGCCAGCACCACTCCCGGGACTGTAGCAGATACGCAGTATTTT
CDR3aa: CASTTPGTVADTQYF